This paragraph reports one T cell receptor beta chain. Its antigen is not identified. The protocol was immunoSEQ multiplex PCR, while the TCRdb copy is restricted to in-frame clones and leaves out a portion. Among 740,000 or so clones listed, around 78% were seen once. The sample belongs to a study of shared clonotypes between healthy human individuals. Study results and limitations: Larger estimated richness was generally recorded for naive subsets relative to memory subsets. Though the depth was large, rarefaction showed that sorted-subset sequencing was incomplete. Sampling used blood alone; tissue repertoires probably differ.

Splitting of CD4+ cells produced CD45RA+ naive and CD45RA-negative memory subsets. Sequences were obtained from memory CD4+ T cells sorted from blood. Specified subset: CD45RA-negative fraction. The origin of this receptor is a woman aged 25 to 45 in good health.

CDR3 nucleotides: TGTGCCAGCAGTGTGGACAGTTACAATGAGCAGTTCTTC. Residues: CASSVDSYNEQFF. The rearrangement joins TRBV28 to TRBJ2-1, with D perhaps matching TRBD1 (6 bases). The germline V and J ends were trimmed by 5 bases and 4 bases, with 9 bases remaining between them. CDR3 length equals 13 residues. CDR1 is MDHEN and CDR2 is SYDVKM in the germline V gene.